This T cell receptor beta chain derives from a study of control samples from healthy donors and cancer patients. This clone showed up just once. Germline loops: CDR1 SGHNT, CDR2 YYREEE (reference sequence). CDR3 length equals 14 residues. V lost 2 bases and J 6 bases, leaving 15 bases between the germline ends. Clones were read by immunoSEQ multiplex PCR, and TCRdb kept only the in-frame ones, dropping some. The repertoire holds under 150,000 clones, with about 94% as singletons. This rearrangement joins TRBV5-4 to TRBJ2-7, with a possible D match to TRBD1 (6 bases). The receptor was derived from a man aged 25-40 years in good health. What was sequenced was blood. CDR3 DNA: TGTGCCAGCAGCTTCCTAGGGGGTGATGGCGAGCAGTACTTC. Protein: CASSFLGGDGEQYF.